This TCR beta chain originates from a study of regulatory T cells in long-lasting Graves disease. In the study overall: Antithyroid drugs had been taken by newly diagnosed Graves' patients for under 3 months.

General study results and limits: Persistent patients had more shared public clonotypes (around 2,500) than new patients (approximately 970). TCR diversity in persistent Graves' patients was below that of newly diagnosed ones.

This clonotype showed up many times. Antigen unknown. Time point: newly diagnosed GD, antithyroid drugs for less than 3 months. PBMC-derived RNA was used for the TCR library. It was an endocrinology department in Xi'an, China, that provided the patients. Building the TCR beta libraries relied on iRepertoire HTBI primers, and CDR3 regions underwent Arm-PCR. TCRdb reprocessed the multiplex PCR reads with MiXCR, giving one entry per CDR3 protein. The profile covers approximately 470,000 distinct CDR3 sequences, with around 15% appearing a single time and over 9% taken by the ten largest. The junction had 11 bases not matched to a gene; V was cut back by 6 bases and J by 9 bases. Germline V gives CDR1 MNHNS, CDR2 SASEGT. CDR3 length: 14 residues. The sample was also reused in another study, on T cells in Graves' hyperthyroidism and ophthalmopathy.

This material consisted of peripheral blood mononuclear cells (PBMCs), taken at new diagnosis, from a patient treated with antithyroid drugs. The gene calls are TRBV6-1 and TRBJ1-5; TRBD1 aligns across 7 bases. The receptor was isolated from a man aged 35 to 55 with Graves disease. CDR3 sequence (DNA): TGTGCCAGCAGCACCGGGACAGCCCTTCTGCCCCAGCATTTT. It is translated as CASSTGTALLPQHF.